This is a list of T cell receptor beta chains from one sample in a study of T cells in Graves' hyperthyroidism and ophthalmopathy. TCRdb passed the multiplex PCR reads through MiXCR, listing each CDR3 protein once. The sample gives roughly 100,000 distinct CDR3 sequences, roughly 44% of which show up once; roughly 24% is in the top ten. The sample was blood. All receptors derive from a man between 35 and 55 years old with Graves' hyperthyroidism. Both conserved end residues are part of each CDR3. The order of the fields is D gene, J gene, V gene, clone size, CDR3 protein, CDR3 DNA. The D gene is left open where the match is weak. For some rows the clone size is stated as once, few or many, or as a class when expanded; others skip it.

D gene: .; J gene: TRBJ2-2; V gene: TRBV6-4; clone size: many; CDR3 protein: CASSVKGAHTGELFF; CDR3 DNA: TGTGCCAGCAGTGTTAAGGGCGCGCACACCGGGGAGCTGTTTTTT
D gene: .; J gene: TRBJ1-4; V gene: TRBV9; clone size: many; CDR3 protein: CASSVGGGPEKLFF; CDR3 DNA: TGTGCCAGCAGCGTAGGTGGGGGGCCTGAAAAACTGTTTTTT
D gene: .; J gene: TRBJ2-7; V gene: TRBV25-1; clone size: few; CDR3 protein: CASSEFTELGYEQYF; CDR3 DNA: TGTGCCAGCAGTGAATTTACGGAACTCGGCTACGAGCAGTACTTC
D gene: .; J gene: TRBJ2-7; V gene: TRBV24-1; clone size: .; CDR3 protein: CATAPGPAYEQYF; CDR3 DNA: TGTGCCACCGCCCCCGGGCCAGCCTACGAGCAGTACTTC
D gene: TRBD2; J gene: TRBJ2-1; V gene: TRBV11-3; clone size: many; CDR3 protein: CASSSSGTNEQFF; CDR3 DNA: TGTGCCAGCAGCTCTAGCGGTACCAATGAGCAGTTCTTC
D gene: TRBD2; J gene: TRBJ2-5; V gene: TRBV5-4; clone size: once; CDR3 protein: CASSITSGQETQYF; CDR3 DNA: TGTGCCAGCAGCATCACTAGCGGCCAAGAGACCCAGTACTTC
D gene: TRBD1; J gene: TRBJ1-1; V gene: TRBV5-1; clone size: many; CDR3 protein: CASSRYDRETEAFF; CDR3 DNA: TGCGCCAGCAGCCGCTATGACAGGGAAACTGAAGCTTTCTTT
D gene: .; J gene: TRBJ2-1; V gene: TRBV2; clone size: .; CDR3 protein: CASSQTNYNEQFF; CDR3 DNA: TGTGCCAGCAGCCAGACTAACTACAATGAGCAGTTCTTC
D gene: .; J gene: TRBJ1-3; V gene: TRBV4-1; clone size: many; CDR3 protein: CASSPGPGGNTIYF; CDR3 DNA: TGCGCCAGCAGCCCTGGACCGGGAGGAAACACCATATATTTT
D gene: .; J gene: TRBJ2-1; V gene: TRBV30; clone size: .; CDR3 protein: CAWFRGGGGYNEQFF; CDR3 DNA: TGTGCCTGGTTTAGGGGGGGAGGAGGCTACAATGAGCAGTTCTTC
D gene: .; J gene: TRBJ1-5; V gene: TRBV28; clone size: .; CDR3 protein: CASSSAGFRDRNQPQHF; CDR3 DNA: TGTGCCAGCAGTTCCGCCGGGTTTAGGGATCGCAATCAGCCCCAGCATTTT
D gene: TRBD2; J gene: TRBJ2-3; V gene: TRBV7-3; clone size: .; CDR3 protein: CASSSGLAGGARNEQYF; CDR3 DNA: TGTGCCAGCAGCTCGGGACTAGCGGGAGGAGCTAGGAATGAGCAGTATTTT
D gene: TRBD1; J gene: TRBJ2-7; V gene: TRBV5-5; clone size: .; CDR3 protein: CASSLVGTGDEQYF; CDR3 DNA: TGTGCCAGCAGCTTAGTGGGGACAGGGGACGAGCAGTACTTC
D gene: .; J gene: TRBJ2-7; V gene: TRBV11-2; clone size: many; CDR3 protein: CASSLNGEDSYEQYF; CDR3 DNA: TGTGCCAGCAGCCTAAACGGGGAGGACTCCTACGAGCAGTACTTC
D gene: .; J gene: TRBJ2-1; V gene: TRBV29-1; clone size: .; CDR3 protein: CSVDRAGDNEQFF; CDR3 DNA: TGCAGCGTTGATAGGGCAGGGGACAATGAGCAGTTCTTC
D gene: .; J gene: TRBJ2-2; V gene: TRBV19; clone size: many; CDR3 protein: CASSKVAFANTGELFF; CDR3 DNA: TGTGCCAGTAGTAAAGTAGCGTTCGCGAACACCGGGGAGCTGTTTTTT
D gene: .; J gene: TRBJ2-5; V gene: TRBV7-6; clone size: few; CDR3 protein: CASSLGLGQETQYF; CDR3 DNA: TGTGCCAGCAGCTTAGGGTTGGGGCAAGAGACCCAGTACTTC
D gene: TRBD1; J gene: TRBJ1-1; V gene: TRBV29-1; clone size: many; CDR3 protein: CSVLTGVNTEAFF; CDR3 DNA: TGCAGCGTTCTGACAGGGGTAAACACTGAAGCTTTCTTT
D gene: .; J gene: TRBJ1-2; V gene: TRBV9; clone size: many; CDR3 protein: CASSDPRGRFYGYTF; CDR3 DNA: TGTGCCAGCAGCGACCCTAGAGGGAGATTCTATGGCTACACCTTC
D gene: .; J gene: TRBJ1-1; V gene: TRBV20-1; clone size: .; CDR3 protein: CSVGTWNNEAFF; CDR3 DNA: TGCAGTGTGGGGACGTGGAATAATGAAGCTTTCTTT
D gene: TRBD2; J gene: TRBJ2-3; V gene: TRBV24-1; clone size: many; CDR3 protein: CATSDSGLVGTDTQYF; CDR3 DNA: TGTGCCACCAGTGATTCCGGACTAGTTGGCACAGATACGCAGTATTTT
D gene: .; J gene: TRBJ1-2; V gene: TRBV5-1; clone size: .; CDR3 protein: CASSTYGCGYTF; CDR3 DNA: TGCGCCAGCAGTACGTACGGCTGTGGCTACACCTTC
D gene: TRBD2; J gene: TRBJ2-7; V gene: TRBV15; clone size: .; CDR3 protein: CATSRVTSGSNEQYF; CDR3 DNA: TGTGCCACCAGCAGAGTAACTAGCGGGAGTAACGAGCAGTACTTC
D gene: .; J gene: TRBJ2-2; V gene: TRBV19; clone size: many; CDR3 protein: CASSRGGSTGELFF; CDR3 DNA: TGTGCCAGTAGTAGAGGGGGTAGCACCGGGGAGCTGTTTTTT
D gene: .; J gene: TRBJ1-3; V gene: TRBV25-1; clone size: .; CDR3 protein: CASIYLCSVETGPGTGNTIYF; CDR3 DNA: .
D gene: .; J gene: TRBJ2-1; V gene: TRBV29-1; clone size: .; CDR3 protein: CSVEICASSPQGAHNNEQFF; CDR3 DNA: .
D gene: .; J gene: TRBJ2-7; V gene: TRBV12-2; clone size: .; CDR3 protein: CASRLALGAGGPDEQYF; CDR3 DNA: TGTGCAAGTCGCTTAGCCTTGGGGGCGGGAGGGCCGGACGAGCAGTACTTC
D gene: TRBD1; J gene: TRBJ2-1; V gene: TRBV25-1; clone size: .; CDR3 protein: CASGRQGAANEQFF; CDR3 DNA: TGTGCCAGCGGAAGACAGGGGGCGGCTAATGAGCAGTTCTTC
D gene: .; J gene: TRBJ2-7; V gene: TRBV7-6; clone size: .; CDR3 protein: CASSSFSGASSYEQYF; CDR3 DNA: TGTGCCAGCAGCTCGTTTTCGGGGGCCAGCTCCTACGAGCAGTACTTC
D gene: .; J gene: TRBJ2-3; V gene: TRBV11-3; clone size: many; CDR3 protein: CASSLRGGGTDTQYF; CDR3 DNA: TGTGCCAGCAGCTTACGGGGAGGAGGCACAGATACGCAGTATTTT
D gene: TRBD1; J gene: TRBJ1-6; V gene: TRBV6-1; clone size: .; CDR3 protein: CASSHLPPRGQNNSPLHF; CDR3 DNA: TGTGCCAGCAGCCACCTTCCGCCCCGGGGACAGAATAATTCACCCCTCCACTTT
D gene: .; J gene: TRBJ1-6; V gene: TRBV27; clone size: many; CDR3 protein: CASSPSWSYNSPLHF; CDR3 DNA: TGTGCCAGCAGCCCGTCGTGGTCCTATAATTCACCCCTCCACTTT
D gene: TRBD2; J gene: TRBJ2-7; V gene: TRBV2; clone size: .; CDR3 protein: CASSLGTSGWNSYEQYF; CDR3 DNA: TGTGCCAGTTCACTCGGGACTAGCGGGTGGAACTCCTACGAGCAGTACTTC
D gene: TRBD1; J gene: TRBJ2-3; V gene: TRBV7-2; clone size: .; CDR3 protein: CASSWTGGTGTDTQYF; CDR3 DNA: TGTGCCAGCAGCTGGACAGGGGGGACTGGCACAGATACGCAGTATTTT
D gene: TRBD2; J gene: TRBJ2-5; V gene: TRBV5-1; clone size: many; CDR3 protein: CASSSRAGRQETQYF; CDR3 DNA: TGCGCCAGCAGCTCGAGAGCGGGGAGACAAGAGACCCAGTACTTC
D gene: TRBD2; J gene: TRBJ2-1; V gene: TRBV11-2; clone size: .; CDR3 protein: CASLLGLAGVNEQFF; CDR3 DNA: TGTGCTTCCCTCCTGGGACTAGCGGGAGTCAATGAGCAGTTCTTC
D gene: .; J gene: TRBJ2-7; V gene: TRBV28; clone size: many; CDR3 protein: CASTRGYEQYF; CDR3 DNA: TGTGCCAGCACACGAGGCTACGAGCAGTACTTC
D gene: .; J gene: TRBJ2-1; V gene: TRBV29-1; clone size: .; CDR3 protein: CSVGVGGPHRNEQFF; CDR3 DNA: TGCAGCGTTGGTGTTGGCGGGCCCCACCGGAATGAGCAGTTCTTC
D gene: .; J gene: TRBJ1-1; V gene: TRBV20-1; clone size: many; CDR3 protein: CSARDLWANTEAFF; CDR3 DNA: TGCAGTGCTAGAGATCTCTGGGCTAACACTGAAGCTTTCTTT
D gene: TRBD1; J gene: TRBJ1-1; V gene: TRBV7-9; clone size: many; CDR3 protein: CASSFSTGWDTEAFF; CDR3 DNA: TGTGCCAGCAGCTTTTCGACAGGGTGGGACACTGAAGCTTTCTTT
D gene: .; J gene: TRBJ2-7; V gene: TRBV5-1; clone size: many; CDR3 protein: CASSLGPGEGSYEQYF; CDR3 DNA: TGCGCCAGCAGCTTGGGCCCAGGAGAAGGGTCCTACGAGCAGTACTTC
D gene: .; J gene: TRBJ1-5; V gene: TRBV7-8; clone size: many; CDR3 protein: CASSPRNDISNQPQHF; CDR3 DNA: TGTGCCAGCAGCCCCCGGAACGACATTAGCAATCAGCCCCAGCATTTT
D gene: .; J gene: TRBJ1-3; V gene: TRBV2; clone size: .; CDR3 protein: CASIGRVDTIYF; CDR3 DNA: TGTGCCAGCATAGGACGGGTGGACACCATATATTTT
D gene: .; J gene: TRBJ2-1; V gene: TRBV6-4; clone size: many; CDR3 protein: CASSAGRDSTNEQFF; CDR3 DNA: TGTGCCAGCAGCGCGGGCCGGGACTCTACCAATGAGCAGTTCTTC
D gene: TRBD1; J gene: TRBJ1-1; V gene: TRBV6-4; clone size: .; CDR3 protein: CASSDFQGAGAFF; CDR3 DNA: TGTGCCAGCAGTGACTTTCAGGGGGCTGGAGCTTTCTTT
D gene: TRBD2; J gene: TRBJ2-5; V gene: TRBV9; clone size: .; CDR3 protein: CASSVGGSGAQETQYF; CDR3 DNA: TGTGCCAGCAGCGTGGGGGGGAGCGGGGCACAAGAGACCCAGTACTTC
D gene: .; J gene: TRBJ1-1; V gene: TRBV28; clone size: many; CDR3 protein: CASRLQDTEAFF; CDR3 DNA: TGTGCCAGCAGGCTGCAGGACACTGAAGCTTTCTTT
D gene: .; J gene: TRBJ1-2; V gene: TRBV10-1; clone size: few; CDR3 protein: CANWTDGVSYTF; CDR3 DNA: TGCGCCAACTGGACAGACGGAGTGAGCTACACCTTC
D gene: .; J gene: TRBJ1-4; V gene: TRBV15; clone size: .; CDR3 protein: CATSRDFGRAGF; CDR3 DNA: TGTGCCACCAGCAGAGATTTTGGCCGCGCCGGGTTT
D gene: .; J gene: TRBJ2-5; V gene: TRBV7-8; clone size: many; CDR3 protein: CASSQTGRLQETQYF; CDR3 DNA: TGTGCCAGCAGCCAAACGGGACGCCTCCAAGAGACCCAGTACTTC
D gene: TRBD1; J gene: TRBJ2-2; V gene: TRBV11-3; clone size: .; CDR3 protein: CPSSLVGTGGNTGELFF; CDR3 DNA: TGTCCCAGCAGCTTAGTGGGGACAGGTGGCAACACCGGGGAGCTGTTTTTT
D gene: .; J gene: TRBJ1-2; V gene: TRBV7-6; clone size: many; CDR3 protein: CASSLVPGPNYGYTF; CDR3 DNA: TGTGCCAGCAGCTTAGTCCCAGGGCCTAACTATGGCTACACCTTC
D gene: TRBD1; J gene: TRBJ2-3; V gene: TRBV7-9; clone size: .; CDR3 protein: CASRPDRGSTDTQYF; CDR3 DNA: TGCGCCAGCAGGCCTGACAGGGGAAGCACAGATACGCAGTATTTT
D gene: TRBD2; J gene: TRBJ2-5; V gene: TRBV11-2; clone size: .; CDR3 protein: CASSARRVTSGGWETQYF; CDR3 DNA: TGTGCCAGCAGCGCCCGAAGGGTCACTAGCGGGGGGTGGGAGACCCAGTACTTC
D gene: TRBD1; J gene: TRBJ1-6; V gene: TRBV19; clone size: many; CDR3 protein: CASSIVRGNSPLHF; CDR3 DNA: TGTGCCAGTAGTATAGTCAGGGGGAATTCACCCCTCCACTTT
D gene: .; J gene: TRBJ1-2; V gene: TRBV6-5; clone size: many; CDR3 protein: CASSYGYGYTF; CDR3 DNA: TGTGCCAGCAGTTATGGTTATGGCTACACCTTC
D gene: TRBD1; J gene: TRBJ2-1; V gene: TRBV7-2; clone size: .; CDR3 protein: CASSNLGQGNEQFF; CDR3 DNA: TGTGCCAGCAGCAACCTCGGACAGGGGAATGAGCAGTTCTTC
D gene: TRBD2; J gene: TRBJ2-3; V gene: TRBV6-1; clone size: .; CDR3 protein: CASTTTPTSGSTDTQYF; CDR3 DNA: TGTGCCAGCACCACTACGCCCACTAGCGGGAGTACAGATACGCAGTATTTT
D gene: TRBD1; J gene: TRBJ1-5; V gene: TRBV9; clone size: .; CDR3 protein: CASSVSSGDRWQPPQHF; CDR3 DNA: TGTGCCAGCAGCGTATCTAGTGGGGACAGGTGGCAGCCGCCCCAGCATTTT